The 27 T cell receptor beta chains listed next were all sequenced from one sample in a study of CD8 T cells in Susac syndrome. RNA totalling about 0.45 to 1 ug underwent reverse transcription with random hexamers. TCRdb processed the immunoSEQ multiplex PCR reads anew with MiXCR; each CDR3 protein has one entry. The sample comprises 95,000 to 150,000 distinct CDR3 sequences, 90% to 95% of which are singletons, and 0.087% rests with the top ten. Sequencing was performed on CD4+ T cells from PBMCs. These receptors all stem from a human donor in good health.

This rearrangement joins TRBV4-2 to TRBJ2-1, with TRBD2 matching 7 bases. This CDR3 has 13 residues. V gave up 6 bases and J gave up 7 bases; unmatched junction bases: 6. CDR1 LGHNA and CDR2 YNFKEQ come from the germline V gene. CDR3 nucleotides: TGTGCCAGCAGACTAGCGTGGGGGAATGAGCAGTTCTTC. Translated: CASRLAWGNEQFF.

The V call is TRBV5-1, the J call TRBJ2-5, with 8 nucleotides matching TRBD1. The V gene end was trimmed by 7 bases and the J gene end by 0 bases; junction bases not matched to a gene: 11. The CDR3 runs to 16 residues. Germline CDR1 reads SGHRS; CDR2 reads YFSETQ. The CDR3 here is CASSGDRRVNQETQYF. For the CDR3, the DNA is TGCGCCAGCTCAGGGGACAGGCGGGTCAACCAAGAGACCCAGTACTTC.

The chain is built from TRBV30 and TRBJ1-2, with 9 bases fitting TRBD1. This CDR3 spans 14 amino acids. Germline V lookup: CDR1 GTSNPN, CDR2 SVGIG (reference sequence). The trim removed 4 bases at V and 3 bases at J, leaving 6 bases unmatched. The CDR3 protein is CAWMRDRAYYGYTF. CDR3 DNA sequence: TGTGCCTGGATGCGGGACAGGGCGTACTATGGCTACACCTTC.

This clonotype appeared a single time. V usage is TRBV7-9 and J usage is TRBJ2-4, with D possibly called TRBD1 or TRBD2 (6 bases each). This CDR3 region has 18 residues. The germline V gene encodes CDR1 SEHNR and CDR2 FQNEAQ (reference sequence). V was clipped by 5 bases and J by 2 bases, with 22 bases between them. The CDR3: CASSAGQGSFTTKNIQYF. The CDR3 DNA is TGTGCCAGCAGCGCGGGACAAGGGAGCTTCACCACCAAAAACATTCAGTACTTC.

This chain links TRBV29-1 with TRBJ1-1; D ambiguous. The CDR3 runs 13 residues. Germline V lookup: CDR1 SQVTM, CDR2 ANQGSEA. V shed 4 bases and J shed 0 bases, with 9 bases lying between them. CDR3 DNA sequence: TGCAGCGTTGGTAGGCGGTTGAACACTGAAGCTTTCTTT. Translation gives CSVGRRLNTEAFF.

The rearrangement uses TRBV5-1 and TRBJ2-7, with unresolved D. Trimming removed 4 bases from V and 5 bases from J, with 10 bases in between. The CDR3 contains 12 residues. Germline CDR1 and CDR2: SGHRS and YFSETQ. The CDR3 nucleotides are TGCGCCAGCAGCCTAGACAAGGACGAGCAGTACTTC. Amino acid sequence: CASSLDKDEQYF.

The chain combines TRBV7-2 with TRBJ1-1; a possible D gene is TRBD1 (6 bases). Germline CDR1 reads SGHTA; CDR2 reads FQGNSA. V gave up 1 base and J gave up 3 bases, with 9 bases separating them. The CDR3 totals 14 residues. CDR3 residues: CASSLGGAHTEAFF. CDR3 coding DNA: TGTGCCAGCAGCTTAGGGGGGGCGCACACTGAAGCTTTCTTT.

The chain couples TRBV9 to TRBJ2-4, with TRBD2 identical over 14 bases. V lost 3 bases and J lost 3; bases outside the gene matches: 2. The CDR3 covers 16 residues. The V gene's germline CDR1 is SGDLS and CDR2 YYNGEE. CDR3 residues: CASSDGTSGSKNIQYF. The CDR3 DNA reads TGTGCCAGCAGCGATGGGACTAGCGGGAGCAAAAACATTCAGTACTTC.

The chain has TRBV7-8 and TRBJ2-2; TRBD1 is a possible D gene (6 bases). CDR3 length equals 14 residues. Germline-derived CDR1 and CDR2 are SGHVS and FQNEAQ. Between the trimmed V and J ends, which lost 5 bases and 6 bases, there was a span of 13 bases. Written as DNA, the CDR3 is TGTGCCAGCAGCGGTCAGGGGATTGCCGGGGAGCTGTTTTTT. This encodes CASSGQGIAGELFF.

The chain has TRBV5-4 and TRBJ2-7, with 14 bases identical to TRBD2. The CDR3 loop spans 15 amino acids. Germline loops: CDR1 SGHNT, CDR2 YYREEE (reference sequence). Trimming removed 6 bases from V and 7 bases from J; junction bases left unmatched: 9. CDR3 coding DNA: TGTGCCAGCAATTCCGGGACTAGCGGGAGAGGGGAGCAGTACTTC. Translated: CASNSGTSGRGEQYF.

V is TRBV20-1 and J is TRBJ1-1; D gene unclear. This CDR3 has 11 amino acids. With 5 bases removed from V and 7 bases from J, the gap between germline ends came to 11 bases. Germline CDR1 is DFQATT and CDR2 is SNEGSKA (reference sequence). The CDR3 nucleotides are TGCAGTGCTTCCCGCCAGCATGAAGCTTTCTTT. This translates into CSASRQHEAFF.

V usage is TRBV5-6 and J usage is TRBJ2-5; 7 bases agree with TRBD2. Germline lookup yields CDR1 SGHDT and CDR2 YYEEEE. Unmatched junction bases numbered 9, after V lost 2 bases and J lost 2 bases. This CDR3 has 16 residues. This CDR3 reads CASSFLRGGGQETQYF. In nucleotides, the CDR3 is TGTGCCAGCAGCTTCCTACGTGGGGGAGGGCAAGAGACCCAGTACTTC.

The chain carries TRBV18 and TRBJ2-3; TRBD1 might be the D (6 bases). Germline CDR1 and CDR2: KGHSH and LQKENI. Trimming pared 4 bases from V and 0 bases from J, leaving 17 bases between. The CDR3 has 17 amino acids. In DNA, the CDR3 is TGTGCCAGCTCACGGGACATCGGATTTGCTAGCACAGATACGCAGTATTTT. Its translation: CASSRDIGFASTDTQYF.

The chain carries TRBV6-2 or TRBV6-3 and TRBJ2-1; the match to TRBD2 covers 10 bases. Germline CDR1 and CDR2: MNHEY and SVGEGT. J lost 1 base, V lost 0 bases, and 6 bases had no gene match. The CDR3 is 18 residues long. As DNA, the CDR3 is TGTGCCAGCAGTTACTCCCCTAGCGGGAGCAGTTCCTACAATGAGCAGTTCTTC. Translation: CASSYSPSGSSSYNEQFF.

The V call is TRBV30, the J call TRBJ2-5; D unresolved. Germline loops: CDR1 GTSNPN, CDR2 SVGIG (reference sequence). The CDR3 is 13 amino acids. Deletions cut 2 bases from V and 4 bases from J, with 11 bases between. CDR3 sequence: CAWSRSLVETQYF. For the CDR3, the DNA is TGTGCCTGGAGTCGCAGCCTAGTAGAGACCCAGTACTTC.

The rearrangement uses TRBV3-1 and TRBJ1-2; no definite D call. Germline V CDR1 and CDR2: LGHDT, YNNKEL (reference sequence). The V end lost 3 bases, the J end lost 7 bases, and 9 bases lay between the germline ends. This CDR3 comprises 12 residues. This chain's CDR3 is CASSQRSVGYTF. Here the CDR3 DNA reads TGTGCCAGCAGCCAGAGGTCGGTTGGCTACACCTTC. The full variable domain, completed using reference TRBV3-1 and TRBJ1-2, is DTAVSQTPKYLVTQMGNDKSIKCEQNLGHDTMYWYKQDSKKFLKIMFSYNNKELIINETVPNRFSPKSPDKAHLNLHINSLELGDSAVYFCASSQRSVGYTFGSGTRLTVV.

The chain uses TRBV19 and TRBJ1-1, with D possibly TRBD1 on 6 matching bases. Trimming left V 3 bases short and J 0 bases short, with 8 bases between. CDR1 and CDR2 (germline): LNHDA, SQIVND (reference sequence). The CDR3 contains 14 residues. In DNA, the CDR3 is TGTGCCAGTAGTATCCAGGGGCTGAACACTGAAGCTTTCTTT. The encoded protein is CASSIQGLNTEAFF.

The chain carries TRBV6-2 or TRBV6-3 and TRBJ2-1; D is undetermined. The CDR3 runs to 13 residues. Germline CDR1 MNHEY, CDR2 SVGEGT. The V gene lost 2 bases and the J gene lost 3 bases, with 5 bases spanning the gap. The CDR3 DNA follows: TGTGCCAGCAGTTACGGGGTCTACAATGAGCAGTTCTTC. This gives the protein CASSYGVYNEQFF.

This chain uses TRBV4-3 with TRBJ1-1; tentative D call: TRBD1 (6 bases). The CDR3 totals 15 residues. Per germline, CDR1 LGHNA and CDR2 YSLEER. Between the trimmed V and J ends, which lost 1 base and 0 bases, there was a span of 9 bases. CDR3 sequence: CASSQVGQLNTEAFF. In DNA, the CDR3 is TGCGCCAGCAGCCAAGTAGGACAGTTGAACACTGAAGCTTTCTTT.

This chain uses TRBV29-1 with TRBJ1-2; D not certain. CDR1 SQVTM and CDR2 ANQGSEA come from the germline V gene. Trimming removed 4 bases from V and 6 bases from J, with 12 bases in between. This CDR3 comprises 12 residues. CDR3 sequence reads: CSVVWAPNGYTF. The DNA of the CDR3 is TGCAGCGTTGTATGGGCCCCAAATGGCTACACCTTC.

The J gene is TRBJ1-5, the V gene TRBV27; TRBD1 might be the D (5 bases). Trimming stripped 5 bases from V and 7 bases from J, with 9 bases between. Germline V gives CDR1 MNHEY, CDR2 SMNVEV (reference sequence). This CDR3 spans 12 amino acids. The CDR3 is CASSPRGQPQHF. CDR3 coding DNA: TGTGCCAGCAGTCCTAGGGGACAGCCCCAGCATTTT.

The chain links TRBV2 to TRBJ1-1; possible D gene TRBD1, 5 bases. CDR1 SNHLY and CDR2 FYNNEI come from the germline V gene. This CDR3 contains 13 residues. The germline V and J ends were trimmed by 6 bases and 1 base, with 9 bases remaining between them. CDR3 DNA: TGTGCCAGCAGCGGGGACGGGAACACTGAAGCTTTCTTT. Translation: CASSGDGNTEAFF.

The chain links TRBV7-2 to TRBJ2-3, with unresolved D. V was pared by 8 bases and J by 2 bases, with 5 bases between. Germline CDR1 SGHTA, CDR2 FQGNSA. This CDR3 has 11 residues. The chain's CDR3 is CASRYTDTQYF. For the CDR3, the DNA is TGTGCCAGCCGGTACACAGATACGCAGTATTTT.

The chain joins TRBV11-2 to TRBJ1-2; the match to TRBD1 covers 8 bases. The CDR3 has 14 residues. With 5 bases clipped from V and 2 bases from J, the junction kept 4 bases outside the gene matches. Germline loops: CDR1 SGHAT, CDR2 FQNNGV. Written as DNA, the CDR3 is TGTGCCAGCAGCCCGGGACAGGAGAACTATGGCTACACCTTC. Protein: CASSPGQENYGYTF.

CDR3 sequence (DNA): TGTGCCAGCAAGGTACACAATCAGCCCCAGCATTTT. It encodes CASKVHNQPQHF. V is TRBV6-1 and J is TRBJ1-5; D ambiguous. Trimming stripped 7 bases from V and 3 bases from J, with 7 bases between. Germline CDR1 reads MNHNS; CDR2 reads SASEGT. The CDR3 runs to 12 residues.

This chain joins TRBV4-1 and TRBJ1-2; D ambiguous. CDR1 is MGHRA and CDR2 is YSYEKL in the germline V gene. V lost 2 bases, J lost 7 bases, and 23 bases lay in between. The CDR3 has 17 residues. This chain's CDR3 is CASSQLDLGFPSGGYTF. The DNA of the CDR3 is TGCGCCAGCAGCCAACTGGACTTGGGTTTTCCCTCAGGTGGCTACACCTTC.

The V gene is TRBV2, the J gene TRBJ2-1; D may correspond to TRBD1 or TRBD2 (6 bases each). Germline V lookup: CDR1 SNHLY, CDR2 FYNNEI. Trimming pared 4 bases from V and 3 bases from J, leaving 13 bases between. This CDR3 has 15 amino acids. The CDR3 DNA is TGTGCCAGCAGTGTGGAGGGGGTTGGCTACAATGAGCAGTTCTTC. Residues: CASSVEGVGYNEQFF.